These 15 T cell receptor beta chains were sequenced from one sample in a study of control samples from healthy donors and cancer patients. Repertoires were generated with immunoSEQ multiplex PCR, while TCRdb's copy carries only in-frame clones and drops some. The sample holds tens of thousands of clones, over 85% seen once. Sequenced material: PBMCs. The source of these receptors is a woman in her forties with lung cancer.

The CDR3 loop is CASSLVSTDTQYF. CDR3 in DNA: TGTGCCAGCAGCTTAGTATCAACAGATACGCAGTATTTT. The V gene is TRBV11-3, the J gene TRBJ2-3; the D is unclear. V lost 1 base and J lost 3, with 5 bases in between. CDR1 is SGHNT and CDR2 is YENEEA in the germline V gene. The CDR3 sequence is 13 residues long.

The rearrangement joins TRBV24-1 to TRBJ1-4, with D possibly being TRBD1 (6 bases). Trimming cost V 7 bases and J 5 bases, with 10 bases left between them. In germline, CDR1 is KGHDR, CDR2 SFDVKD. The CDR3 has 13 residues. CDR3 coding DNA: TGTGCCACCAGGGGGGCGGGGAATGAAAAACTGTTTTTT. It encodes CATRGAGNEKLFF.

The rearrangement links TRBV13 to TRBJ2-7; D call uncertain. The CDR3 has 12 amino acids. Trimming stripped 1 base from V and 4 bases from J, with 5 bases between. CDR1 and CDR2 from the germline V gene are PRHDT and FYEKMQ (reference sequence). This CDR3 is CASSLAGYEQYF. Written as DNA, the CDR3 is TGTGCCAGCAGCTTAGCAGGATACGAGCAGTACTTC.

This chain connects TRBV5-4 to TRBJ1-4; D perhaps matches TRBD1 (6 bases). V was clipped by 3 bases and J by 5 bases, with 17 bases between them. Germline CDR1 and CDR2: SGHNT and YYREEE (reference sequence). The CDR3 loop spans 16 amino acids. The CDR3, as DNA: TGTGCCAGCAGCTCTGACCCTCTGGGGGCAAATGAAAAACTGTTTTTT. Protein product: CASSSDPLGANEKLFF.

The gene calls are TRBV2 and TRBJ2-7; D is uncertain. V was trimmed by 6 bases and J by 3 bases, leaving 9 bases between them. This CDR3 is built from 12 residues. Per the germline V gene, CDR1 is SNHLY and CDR2 is FYNNEI. Written as DNA, the CDR3 is TGTGCCAGCAGACCCGACGGCTACGAGCAGTACTTC. Encoded protein: CASRPDGYEQYF.

The chain combines TRBV2 with TRBJ1-2; the D gene is possibly TRBD1 (6 bases). The V and J ends lost 6 bases and 8 bases respectively, with 19 bases between them. The CDR3 runs to 14 residues. Germline values: CDR1 SNHLY, CDR2 FYNNEI. In DNA, the CDR3 is TGTGCCAGCAGCCAGCGGGCAGGGGATGAGGGCTACACCTTC. It yields the protein CASSQRAGDEGYTF. Full variable domain (rest looked up from reference TRBV2 and TRBJ1-2): EPEVTQTPSHQVTQMGQEVILRCVPISNHLYFYWYRQILGQKVEFLVSFYNNEISEKSEIFDDQFSVERPDGSNFTLKIRSTKLEDSAMYFCASSQRAGDEGYTFGSGTRLTVV.

This clone was counted a single time. The J gene is TRBJ1-5, the V gene TRBV6-6; D might be TRBD1 (5 bases). Germline V CDR1 and CDR2: MNHNY, SVGAGI (reference sequence). This CDR3 has 12 amino acids. V was pared by 8 bases and J by 6 bases, with 11 bases between. The CDR3 loop reads CASGPQVQPQHF. CDR3 coding DNA: TGTGCCAGCGGACCACAGGTTCAGCCCCAGCATTTT.

This clone was observed a single time. This chain joins TRBV5-6 and TRBJ1-5; no clear D gene. Germline-derived CDR1 and CDR2 are SGHDT and YYEEEE. V shed 2 bases and J shed 2 bases, with 5 bases lying between them. The CDR3 is 13 amino acids. The CDR3 coding sequence is TGTGCCAGCAGCTTTGGCCGCAATCAGCCCCAGCATTTT. It encodes CASSFGRNQPQHF.

The chain carries TRBV4-1 and TRBJ1-2, with D uncertain. This CDR3 contains 15 residues. V lost 1 base to trimming and J lost 8 bases, with 17 bases between them. Germline CDR1 MGHRA, CDR2 YSYEKL. CDR3 amino acids: CASSQVRTDWGGYTF. The CDR3 coding sequence is TGCGCCAGCAGCCAAGTACGGACGGACTGGGGAGGCTACACCTTC.

This chain connects TRBV21-1 to TRBJ1-5. TRBV21-1 is recorded as a pseudogene. There are 10 residues in the CDR3. This chain's CDR3 is CASRLQPQHF. The DNA for the CDR3 is TGTGCCAGCAGACTTCAGCCCCAGCATTTT.

The J gene is TRBJ1-1, the V gene TRBV19; 7 bases agree with TRBD1. The CDR3 has 15 amino acids. J was trimmed by 2 bases and V by 5 bases; bases with no gene match: 8. Germline V gene data show CDR1 as LNHDA and CDR2 as SQIVND (reference sequence). CDR3 DNA: TGTGCCAGTAGTGCATTCAGGGGGGGAAACACTGAAGCTTTCTTT. This gives the protein CASSAFRGGNTEAFF.

The table lists this clone with a count of one. This chain uses TRBV19 with TRBJ1-3; no reliable D call. The germline CDR1 and CDR2 sequences are LNHDA and SQIVND (reference sequence). V was trimmed by 8 bases and J by 4 bases, leaving 12 bases between them. The CDR3 covers 13 residues. The CDR3 DNA reads TGTGCCAGTCGACAATCCCTGGGAAACACCATATATTTT. This codes for CASRQSLGNTIYF.

The chain links TRBV10-1 to TRBJ2-3; tentatively, D is TRBD1 (5 bases). Germline CDR1 is WNHNN and CDR2 is SYGVQD (reference sequence). Trimming removed 7 bases from V and 2 bases from J, with 10 bases in between. The CDR3 has 13 residues. The CDR3 bases are TGCGCCAGCACGGCCAGGGTCACAGATACGCAGTATTTT. Protein sequence: CASTARVTDTQYF.

The rearrangement uses TRBV19 and TRBJ1-1, with unresolved D. In germline, CDR1 is LNHDA, CDR2 SQIVND (reference sequence). There are 14 residues in the CDR3. Trimming removed 7 bases at V and 1 base at J, with 13 bases between. CDR3 sequence: CASKAEAGNTEAFF. The CDR3 region has the DNA TGTGCCAGTAAGGCGGAGGCTGGGAACACTGAAGCTTTCTTT.

The CDR3: CASTRAKLSPLHF. For the CDR3, the DNA is TGTGCCAGCACTCGGGCGAAGCTGTCACCCCTCCACTTT. The rearrangement links TRBV6-5 to TRBJ1-6; no definite D call. V was cut by 7 bases and J by 10 bases, with 14 bases left in between. Germline V lookup: CDR1 MNHEY, CDR2 SVGAGI. CDR3 size: 13 residues.